This T cell receptor beta chain was recorded in a study of cytomegalovirus exposure and HLA in healthy donors. About the research overall: Inside one of the first data releases sat around 86 million unique TCRs taken from HLA-typed donors.

The PCR ran on 60 Vbeta and 13 Jbeta primers. This table comes from immunoSEQ multiplex PCR, and its TCRdb copy is limited to in-frame clones, with some not included. The sample carries about 130,000 clones, roughly 70% recorded once. With V trimmed by 5 bases and J by 3 bases, 11 bases remained unmatched. The CDR3 spans 16 residues. Germline V gene data show CDR1 as SNHLY and CDR2 as FYNNEI. While unrecorded immune exposures were likely, the donors were nominally healthy when sampled. A remark on this clone: Its target is unknown.

The study's findings and limits: Sequencing depth roughly uniform across donors was assumed in presence/absence analyses. In an earlier analysis, about 87% or about 30%: the productive usage of most TCR beta V segments.

This clonotype originated in a man aged 25 to 40 in good health and CMV-seronegative. This chain connects TRBV2 to TRBJ2-7, with TRBD2 identical over 9 bases. The sequenced material came from PBMCs. The CDR3 loop is CASSNSPLAGLYEQYF. DNA for the CDR3: TGTGCCAGCAGTAACTCCCCGCTAGCGGGGCTCTACGAGCAGTACTTC.